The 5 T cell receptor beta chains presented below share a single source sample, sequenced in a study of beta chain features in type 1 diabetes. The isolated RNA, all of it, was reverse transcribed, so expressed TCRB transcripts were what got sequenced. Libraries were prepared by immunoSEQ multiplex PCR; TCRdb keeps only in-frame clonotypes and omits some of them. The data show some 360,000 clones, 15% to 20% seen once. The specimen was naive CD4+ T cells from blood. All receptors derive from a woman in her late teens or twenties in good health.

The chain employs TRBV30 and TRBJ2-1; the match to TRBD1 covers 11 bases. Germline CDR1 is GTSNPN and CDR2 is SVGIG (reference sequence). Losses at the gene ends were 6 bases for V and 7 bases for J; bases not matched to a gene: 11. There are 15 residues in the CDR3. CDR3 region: CACWTGGKTGNEQFF. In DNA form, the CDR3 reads TGTGCCTGTTGGACAGGGGGCAAGACCGGAAATGAGCAGTTCTTC.

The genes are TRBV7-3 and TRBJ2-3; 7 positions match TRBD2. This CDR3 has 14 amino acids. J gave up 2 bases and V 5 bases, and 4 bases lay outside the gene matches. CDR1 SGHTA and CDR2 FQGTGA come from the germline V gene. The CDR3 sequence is CASSRAGHTDTQYF. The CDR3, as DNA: TGTGCCAGCAGCAGAGCGGGGCACACAGATACGCAGTATTTT.

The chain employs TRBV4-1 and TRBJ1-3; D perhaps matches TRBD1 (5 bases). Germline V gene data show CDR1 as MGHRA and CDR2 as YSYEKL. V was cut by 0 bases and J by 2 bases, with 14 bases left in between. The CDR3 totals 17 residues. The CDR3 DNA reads TGCGCCAGCAGCCAAGATATTCTGACAGAGGCTGGAAACACCATATATTTT. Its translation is CASSQDILTEAGNTIYF.

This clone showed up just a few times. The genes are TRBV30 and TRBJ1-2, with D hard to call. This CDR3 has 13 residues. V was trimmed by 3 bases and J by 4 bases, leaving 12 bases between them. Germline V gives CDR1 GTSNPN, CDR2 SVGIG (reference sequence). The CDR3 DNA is TGTGCCTGGAGAAATCCGGCGGTCTATGGCTACACCTTC. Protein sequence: CAWRNPAVYGYTF.

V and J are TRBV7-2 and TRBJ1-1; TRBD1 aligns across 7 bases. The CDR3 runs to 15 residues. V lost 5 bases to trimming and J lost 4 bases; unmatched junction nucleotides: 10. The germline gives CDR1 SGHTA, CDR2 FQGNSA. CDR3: CASSHSRGMSTEAFF. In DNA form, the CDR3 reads TGTGCCAGCAGCCACTCCAGGGGGATGAGCACTGAAGCTTTCTTT.